The 9 T cell receptor beta chains given below trace back to one sample, sequenced in a study of T-cell memory formation after mild COVID-19. TCRdb called the 5' RACE reads again in MiXCR, with one record for every CDR3 protein. Seen here are around 200,000 distinct CDR3 sequences, about 18% observed once, and the top ten hold roughly 3.9%. The sequenced material came from PBMCs or a T cell subset sorted from them (not recorded which). The receptor set was obtained from a man younger than 35 who had mild COVID-19 (a few samples of this study predate the infection). Cell type and time point are not known.

CDR3 loop: CASSSPWAETQYF. The CDR3 DNA reads TGTGCCAGCAGCTCCCCCTGGGCGGAGACCCAGTACTTC. J is TRBJ2-5 and V is TRBV7-2, with unresolved D. V was cut by 4 bases and J by 5 bases, with 11 bases left in between. The CDR3 is 13 residues long. Germline CDR1 and CDR2: SGHTA and FQGNSA. Full variable domain (missing parts from reference TRBV7-2 and TRBJ2-5): GAGVSQSPSNKVTEKGKDVELRCDPISGHTALYWYRQSLGQGLEFLIYFQGNSAPDKSGLPSDRFSAERTGGSVSTLTIQRTQQEDSAVYLCASSSPWAETQYFGPGTRLLVL.

The chain joins TRBV5-1 to TRBJ2-3; 11 bases map to TRBD2. Germline CDR1 and CDR2: SGHRS and YFSETQ. This CDR3 contains 19 residues. J lost 3 bases, V lost 2 bases, and 14 bases had no gene match. CDR3 sequence (DNA): TGCGCCAGCAGCTTAGCGCTAGCGGGGGGACTTAGCGCGACAGATACGCAGTATTTT. It translates to CASSLALAGGLSATDTQYF.

A few counts support this clonotype. V is TRBV6-5 and J is TRBJ2-1, with D hard to call. V lost 5 bases and J lost 8, with 13 bases in between. From germline, CDR1 is MNHEY and CDR2 SVGAGI. CDR3 size: 13 residues. Here the CDR3 reads CASSPSPGHEQFF. The CDR3 DNA reads TGTGCCAGCAGTCCTTCCCCCGGCCATGAGCAGTTCTTC.

The J gene is TRBJ2-1, the V gene TRBV12-3 or TRBV12-4; TRBD2 agrees at 8 bases. The junction had 4 bases not matched to a gene; V was cut back by 7 bases and J by 2 bases. This CDR3 region has 14 residues. The CDR3 bases are TGTGCCAGCACCCACGGGGGGGCCTACAATGAGCAGTTCTTC. Translated: CASTHGGAYNEQFF.

This clonotype was recorded many times. The V gene is TRBV7-3, the J gene TRBJ2-5; no firm D call. Trimming took 2 bases from V and 7 from J, leaving 14 bases between them. The CDR3 length is 14 residues. Looked up from germline, CDR1 is SGHTA and CDR2 is FQGTGA. CDR3 loop: CASSLSSSAGTQYF. In nucleotides, the CDR3 is TGTGCCAGCAGCTTATCATCGTCCGCCGGGACCCAGTACTTC. Based on the CDR3 plus reference TRBV7-3 and TRBJ2-5, the full variable domain is GAGVSQTPSNKVTEKGKYVELRCDPISGHTALYWYRQSLGQGPEFLIYFQGTGAADDSGLPNDRFFAVRPEGSVSTLKIQRTERGDSAVYLCASSLSSSAGTQYFGPGTRLLVL.

V and J are TRBV5-6 and TRBJ2-3, with D unclear. Trimming shortened V by 3 bases and J by 3 bases, and 17 bases separated the two germline ends. The CDR3 is 16 amino acids. Germline V gene lookup returns CDR1 SGHDT and CDR2 YYEEEE. CDR3 residues: CASSSGRPPGTDTQYF. Written as DNA, the CDR3 is TGTGCCAGCAGCTCCGGACGTCCCCCCGGGACAGATACGCAGTATTTT.

This clonotype was observed a single time. The J gene is TRBJ1-2, the V gene TRBV15, with D possibly being TRBD1 (5 bases). Germline CDR1 reads LNHNV; CDR2 reads YYDKDF (reference sequence). V lost 0 bases and J lost 3, with 8 bases in between. This CDR3 contains 14 residues. The CDR3 DNA reads as TGTGCCACCAGCAGAGAGGGGGGGGACTATGGCTACACCTTC. Translated, it gives CATSREGGDYGYTF.

This clonotype was detected ten times or more. The chain uses TRBV5-1 and TRBJ1-2, with 9 bases matching TRBD1. Germline CDR1 is SGHRS and CDR2 is YFSETQ. J gave up 8 bases and V 4 bases, and 6 bases lay outside the gene matches. The CDR3 runs 13 residues. The CDR3 nucleotides read TGCGCCAGCAGCCCGGGACAGGGTGAGGGCTACACCTTC. Protein: CASSPGQGEGYTF.

The chain has TRBV7-2 and TRBJ2-7; 10 positions agree with TRBD2. This CDR3 is 15 amino acids long. J lost 3 bases, V lost 4 bases, and 6 bases had no gene match. The germline CDR1 and CDR2 sequences are SGHTA and FQGNSA. CDR3 residues: CASSSQAGGNYEQYV. The DNA for the CDR3 is TGTGCCAGCAGCTCCCAAGCGGGGGGGAACTACGAGCAGTACGTC.